This T cell receptor (beta chain) was sequenced for a study of blood T cell repertoires in COVID-19. About the study: Nucleic acid was either cDNA or gDNA, and it came from T cells, B-cell-depleted T cells, or PBMCs.

This clone was observed a single time. The method was immunoSEQ multiplex PCR; TCRdb's version includes in-frame clones alone and lacks a portion of them. This sample has over 200,000 clones, with 80% to 90% found just once. V lost 5 bases and J 0 bases, leaving 8 bases between the germline ends. This CDR3 spans 12 amino acids. Germline V CDR1 and CDR2: SQVTM, ANQGSEA. The J gene is TRBJ2-7, the V gene TRBV29-1, with a tentative D call TRBD1 (6 bases). The sample was peripheral blood. The sequence was collected from a man aged 50-60 years with COVID-19, enrolled during active disease. The DNA for the CDR3 is TGCAGCGTTCAGGGGAGCTCCTACGAGCAGTACTTC. Amino acid sequence: CSVQGSSYEQYF.